The rows below give T cell receptor beta chains drawn from one sample of a study of a mutant IDH1 vaccine in newly diagnosed glioma. These receptors have no identified antigens. Here immunoSEQ multiplex PCR was the method, and the copy in TCRdb shows in-frame clones only, minus some. The sample shows under 95,000 clones, roughly nine tenths of them seen only once. Sequences were derived from PBMCs, sampled from a glioma patient whose treatment included an IDH1 peptide vaccine. These receptors were taken from a woman in her 50s with glioma. Both conserved end residues are part of each CDR3. The D gene is left open where the match is weak. Clone size is shown for a subset of rows, as once, few, many or a class of expanded clone.

v_gene: TRBV4-2; d_gene: TRBD1; abundance: .; j_gene: TRBJ2-2; CDR3nt: TGTGCCAGCAGCCAGGGACAGCAAAACACCGGGGAGCTGTTTTTT; CDR3aa: CASSQGQQNTGELFF
v_gene: TRBV29-1; d_gene: .; abundance: .; j_gene: TRBJ2-7; CDR3nt: TGCAGCGTTGAAGATCGTTCTAGGGGGGGTAAGGACGAGCAGTACTTC; CDR3aa: CSVEDRSRGGKDEQYF
v_gene: TRBV11-2; d_gene: TRBD2; abundance: .; j_gene: TRBJ2-2; CDR3nt: TGTGCCAGCAGCTTAGATCGGGATAGCGGGTCCATCGGGGAGCTGTTTTTT; CDR3aa: CASSLDRDSGSIGELFF
v_gene: TRBV19; d_gene: TRBD1; abundance: .; j_gene: TRBJ2-5; CDR3nt: TGTGCCAGTAGTATTCAGGGACAGCAAGAGACCCAGTACTTC; CDR3aa: CASSIQGQQETQYF
v_gene: TRBV5-1; d_gene: .; abundance: .; j_gene: TRBJ2-5; CDR3nt: TGCGCCAGCAGCCCCGTGGGCAGCCCCCAAGAGACCCAGTACTTC; CDR3aa: CASSPVGSPQETQYF
v_gene: TRBV28; d_gene: TRBD1; abundance: .; j_gene: TRBJ1-1; CDR3nt: TGTGCCAGCACCCCCCAGGGGGCTAAGTTGTTAGCTTTCTTT; CDR3aa: CASTPQGAKLLAFF
v_gene: TRBV19; d_gene: .; abundance: .; j_gene: TRBJ2-1; CDR3nt: TGTGCCAGTAGTCCCTCGGTGAGACCGTACAATGAGCAGTTCTTC; CDR3aa: CASSPSVRPYNEQFF
v_gene: TRBV7-7; d_gene: TRBD1; abundance: .; j_gene: TRBJ2-5; CDR3nt: TGTGCTAGCAGCAGGGACAGGGGTAGAGAGACCCAGTACTTC; CDR3aa: CASSRDRGRETQYF
v_gene: TRBV30; d_gene: .; abundance: .; j_gene: TRBJ1-5; CDR3nt: TGTGCCTGGAGCCGCACAGGGAATAGTCAGCCCCAGCATTTT; CDR3aa: CAWSRTGNSQPQHF
v_gene: TRBV30; d_gene: .; abundance: .; j_gene: TRBJ1-5; CDR3nt: TGTGCCTGGAGTTTACAGGACCGTCAGCCCCAGCATTTT; CDR3aa: CAWSLQDRQPQHF
v_gene: TRBV27; d_gene: .; abundance: .; j_gene: TRBJ2-5; CDR3nt: TGTGCCAGCAGTCCAGCTAGTCCAATCGAGACCCAGTACTTC; CDR3aa: CASSPASPIETQYF
v_gene: TRBV9; d_gene: TRBD2; abundance: .; j_gene: TRBJ2-3; CDR3nt: TGTGCCAGCAGCTTAGCGGGCCTTAGCACAGATACGCAGTATTTT; CDR3aa: CASSLAGLSTDTQYF
v_gene: TRBV19; d_gene: .; abundance: once; j_gene: TRBJ2-1; CDR3nt: TGTGCCAGTTGGGGGAGGGGGAGAGGCTACAATGAGCAGTTCTTC; CDR3aa: CASWGRGRGYNEQFF
v_gene: TRBV5-4; d_gene: TRBD1; abundance: .; j_gene: TRBJ1-1; CDR3nt: TGTGCCAGCAGCAACCGGGACAGGGTTAACACTGAAGCTTTCTTT; CDR3aa: CASSNRDRVNTEAFF
v_gene: TRBV5-6; d_gene: .; abundance: .; j_gene: TRBJ2-7; CDR3nt: TGTGCCACCAGGACCTTTAGCTCCTACGAGCAGTACTTC; CDR3aa: CATRTFSSYEQYF
v_gene: TRBV7-3; d_gene: .; abundance: .; j_gene: TRBJ2-1; CDR3nt: TGTGCCAGCAGTCCAGGTGACCGGTACAATGAGCAGTTCTTC; CDR3aa: CASSPGDRYNEQFF
v_gene: TRBV28; d_gene: .; abundance: .; j_gene: TRBJ2-7; CDR3nt: TGTGCCAGCAGTTTTCGTCGGGGAAGGGGGACCTACGAGCAGTACTTC; CDR3aa: CASSFRRGRGTYEQYF